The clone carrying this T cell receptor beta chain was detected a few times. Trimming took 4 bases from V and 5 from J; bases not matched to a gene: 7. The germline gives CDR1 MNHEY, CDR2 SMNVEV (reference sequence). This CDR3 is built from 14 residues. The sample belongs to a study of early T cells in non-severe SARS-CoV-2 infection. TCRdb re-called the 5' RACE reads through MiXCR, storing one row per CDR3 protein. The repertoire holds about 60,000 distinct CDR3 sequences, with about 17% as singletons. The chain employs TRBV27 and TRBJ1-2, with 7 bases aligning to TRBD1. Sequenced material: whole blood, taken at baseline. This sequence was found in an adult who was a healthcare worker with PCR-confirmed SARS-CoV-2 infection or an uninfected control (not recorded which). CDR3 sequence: CASSSGDSRYGYTF. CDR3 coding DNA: TGTGCCAGCAGTTCCGGGGACAGCCGATATGGCTACACCTTC.